This TCR beta chain is from a study of blood T cell repertoires in COVID-19. Looking at the study overall: Collection of acute and convalescent COVID-19 samples took place in the United States, Italy and Spain.

Germline V CDR1 and CDR2: SGHNT, YENEEA. This CDR3 has 16 amino acids. V lost 6 bases and J lost 6, with 21 bases in between. The Seattle patients joined while their infection was active and were tracked longitudinally afterward. Repertoires were generated with immunoSEQ multiplex PCR, while TCRdb's copy carries only in-frame clones and drops some. The sample comprises 450,000 or so clones, around 90% of which are singletons, and about 0.91% rests with the top ten. The rearrangement joins TRBV11-3 to TRBJ2-1; tentative D call: TRBD1 (5 bases). This TCR was recovered from a man aged 18 to 29 with COVID-19, enrolled during active disease. Sequencing used peripheral blood. CDR3 sequence: CASRSIGQGYSNEQFF. The CDR3, as DNA: TGTGCCAGCAGATCGATTGGGCAGGGATATAGCAATGAGCAGTTCTTC.